The 17 T cell receptor beta chains below come from one sample, sequenced in a study of blood T cell repertoires in COVID-19. Sequencing was performed with immunoSEQ multiplex PCR; in TCRdb, only in-frame clones are kept and a portion is missing. The sample holds about 170,000 clones, about 80% seen once. The sample consisted of peripheral blood. These TCRs come from a human donor with acute or convalescent COVID-19. The donor label of this sample is uncertain.

A note on this clone: This sample also contains other DNA sequences that code for the same CDR3. The V gene is TRBV3-1 (or the pseudogene TRBV3-2), the J gene TRBJ1-2; D possibly corresponds to TRBD1 (5 bases). The CDR3 is made up of 13 amino acids. V was shortened by 4 bases and J by 4 bases, with 10 bases between the two germline ends. Germline loops: CDR1 LGHDT, CDR2 YNNKEL (reference sequence). Here the CDR3 DNA reads TGTGCCAGCAGCCCCGGCAGGGTCTATGGCTACACCTTC. As protein: CASSPGRVYGYTF.

The genes are TRBV19 and TRBJ1-1, with D perhaps TRBD1 (6 bases). This CDR3 spans 16 amino acids. Per germline, CDR1 LNHDA and CDR2 SQIVND (reference sequence). With 7 bases removed from V and 6 bases from J, the gap between germline ends came to 24 bases. The CDR3: CASNHRGRGAYSEAFF. CDR3 coding DNA: TGTGCCAGTAACCACCGGGGCAGGGGTGCCTATTCTGAAGCTTTCTTT.

The chain links TRBV5-1 to TRBJ2-3, with D possibly being TRBD2 (7 bases). CDR3 length: 17 amino acids. CDR1 and CDR2 from the germline V gene are SGHRS and YFSETQ. V gave up 5 bases and J gave up 3 bases, with 22 bases separating them. In DNA, the CDR3 is TGCGCCAGCAGGGTCGGGGGGCGGCCTACCGCAACAGATACGCAGTATTTT. Translated, it gives CASRVGGRPTATDTQYF.

This chain joins TRBV3-1 (or the pseudogene TRBV3-2) and TRBJ2-1, with 9 bases identical to TRBD2. This CDR3 is 16 amino acids long. Germline V CDR1 and CDR2: LGHDT, YNNKEL (reference sequence). V lost 4 bases, J lost 7 bases, and 11 bases stayed unmatched. DNA for the CDR3: TGTGCCAGCAGCCTCCTAATAGCGGGAGTCTCGAATGAGCAGTTCTTC. The encoded protein is CASSLLIAGVSNEQFF.

The chain recombines TRBV5-3 with TRBJ2-7; 7 nucleotides match TRBD2. TRBV5-3 is an open reading frame whose function is uncertain. With V trimmed by 1 base and J by 7 bases, 2 bases remained unmatched. This CDR3 comprises 12 residues. The CDR3 DNA follows: TGTGCCAGAAGCTTGCGGGAGGAAGAGCAGTACTTC. Its translation is CARSLREEEQYF.

The rearrangement links TRBV5-4 to TRBJ2-7; TRBD2 matches at 11 bases. CDR1 and CDR2 (germline): SGHNT, YYREEE (reference sequence). The CDR3 sequence is 14 residues long. V was pared by 2 bases and J by 6 bases, with 4 bases of the junction left unmatched. CDR3 nucleotide sequence: TGTGCCAGCAGCTTTAGCGGGGGGGCCCGCGAGCAGTACTTC. It encodes CASSFSGGAREQYF.

This chain connects TRBV2 to TRBJ1-5; D perhaps matches TRBD1 (6 bases). The V end was cut by 2 bases, the J end by 4 bases, with 15 bases between. The length of the CDR3 is 16 residues. Germline lookup yields CDR1 SNHLY and CDR2 FYNNEI. CDR3: CASSEWGGGGNQPQHF. CDR3 coding DNA: TGTGCCAGCAGTGAATGGGGAGGGGGAGGAAATCAGCCCCAGCATTTT.

CDR3 sequence: CASGDTLNTGELFF. The CDR3 nucleotides are TGTGCCAGCGGGGACACCCTGAACACCGGGGAGCTGTTTTTT. V usage is TRBV5-6 and J usage is TRBJ2-2, with a weak D call TRBD1 (6 bases). This CDR3 spans 14 amino acids. Germline V CDR1 and CDR2: SGHDT, YYEEEE. V gave up 7 bases and J gave up 1 base, with 11 bases separating them.

This chain's CDR3 is CASSWGATRLEQFF. The CDR3 nucleotides read TGTGCCAGCAGCTGGGGCGCAACGAGACTTGAGCAGTTCTTC. V gene TRBV5-4 combines with J gene TRBJ2-1, with D possibly matching TRBD1 (5 bases). Germline assignment: CDR1 SGHNT and CDR2 YYREEE (reference sequence). The CDR3 consists of 14 residues. V was cut by 3 bases and J by 9 bases, with 16 bases left in between.

The V gene is TRBV19, the J gene TRBJ2-2; TRBD1 matches 12 bases. The CDR3 runs to 15 residues. CDR1 is LNHDA and CDR2 is SQIVND in the germline V gene (reference sequence). With 6 bases clipped from V and 8 bases from J, the junction kept 7 bases outside the gene matches. CDR3 nucleotides: TGTGCCAGTAGGGGGACAGGGGGCGGGCTTGGGGAGCTGTTTTTT. It encodes CASRGTGGGLGELFF.

The chain uses TRBV12-3 or TRBV12-4 and TRBJ2-7, with a weak D call TRBD2 (6 bases). The CDR3 is made up of 12 amino acids. Trimming stripped 6 bases from V and 5 bases from J, with 11 bases between. As DNA, the CDR3 is TGTGCCAGCAGCTTGACTAGAGACGAGCAGTACTTC. The encoded protein is CASSLTRDEQYF.

This chain connects TRBV6-5 to TRBJ2-7; TRBD1 matches 12 bases. Germline values: CDR1 MNHEY, CDR2 SVGAGI. This CDR3 is built from 15 residues. The junction had 7 bases not matched to a gene; V was cut back by 6 bases and J by 4 bases. The CDR3 nucleotides read TGTGCCAGCAGGGTCCGGGACAGGGGGCTTTACGAGCAGTACTTC. This gives the protein CASRVRDRGLYEQYF.

This clone has only one observation. The DNA of the CDR3 is TGTGCCAGCAGCTTAGGAGATCCGAGGGCCAACGTCCTGACTTTC. Its translation is CASSLGDPRANVLTF. This chain joins TRBV7-6 and TRBJ2-6; D is ambiguous. The CDR3 spans 15 residues. Germline CDR1 SGHVS, CDR2 FNYEAQ. Trimming cost V 1 base and J 5 bases, with 9 bases left between them.

J is TRBJ2-4 and V is TRBV2; 10 positions agree with TRBD1. Losses at the gene ends were 7 bases for V and 7 bases for J; bases not matched to a gene: 10. The CDR3 runs 15 residues. Germline V gene lookup returns CDR1 SNHLY and CDR2 FYNNEI. The CDR3 DNA sequence: TGTGCCAGCATAGGGGACAGGGGTTCTGGGAACATTCAGTACTTC. Translating it yields CASIGDRGSGNIQYF.

The V gene is TRBV30, the J gene TRBJ1-4, with D perhaps TRBD1 (5 bases). Trimming pared 4 bases from V and 8 bases from J, leaving 14 bases between. There are 13 residues in the CDR3. The germline gives CDR1 GTSNPN, CDR2 SVGIG (reference sequence). CDR3 nucleotides: TGTGCCTGGACCCCCAGGGTGCCCGAAAAACTGTTTTTT. Translation: CAWTPRVPEKLFF.

A word on this clone: The same CDR3 can be traced to other DNA sequences in this sample. The chain employs TRBV2 and TRBJ1-2; 7 bases map to TRBD1. The length of the CDR3 is 13 residues. Germline assignment: CDR1 SNHLY and CDR2 FYNNEI. Trimming removed 5 bases from V and 3 bases from J; junction bases left unmatched: 3. Written as DNA, the CDR3 is TGTGCCAGCAGTACCGACAGGGACTATGGCTACACCTTC. Translated, it gives CASSTDRDYGYTF.

The rearrangement joins TRBV7-2 to TRBJ2-5; 12 positions agree with TRBD1. The V gene's germline CDR1 is SGHTA and CDR2 FQGNSA. CDR3 length: 15 amino acids. V was pared by 4 bases and J by 5 bases, with 5 bases of the junction left unmatched. The CDR3 DNA sequence: TGTGCCAGCAGCTCCCGGGACAGGGGGCGGGAGACCCAGTACTTC. Translation: CASSSRDRGRETQYF.